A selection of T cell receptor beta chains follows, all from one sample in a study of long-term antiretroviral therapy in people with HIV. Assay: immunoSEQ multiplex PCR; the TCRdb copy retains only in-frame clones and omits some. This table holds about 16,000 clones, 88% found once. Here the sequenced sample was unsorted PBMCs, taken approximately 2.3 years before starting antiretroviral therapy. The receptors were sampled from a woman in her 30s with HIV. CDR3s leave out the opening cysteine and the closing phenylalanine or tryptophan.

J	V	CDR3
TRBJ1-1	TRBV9	ASSPPTEWRTEAF
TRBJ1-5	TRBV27	ASSSGQGAGIQPQH
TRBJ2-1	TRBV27	ASSTRGLATYNEQF
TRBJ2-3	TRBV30	AWSPGHRTDTQY
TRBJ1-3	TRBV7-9	ASIRTDGNTIY
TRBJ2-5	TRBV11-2	ASSFERKETQY
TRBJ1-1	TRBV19	ASSGPAGDTEAF
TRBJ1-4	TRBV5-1	ASSQRARGTNEKLF
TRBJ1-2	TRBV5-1	ASSLDTSPLYGYT
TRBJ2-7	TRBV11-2	ASNRDPGYGEQY